The clone carrying this T cell receptor beta chain was found once. The data belong to a study of blood T cell repertoires in COVID-19. In the study overall: The United States, Italy and Spain were the sources of the acute and convalescent COVID-19 samples. T cells, B-cell-depleted T cells, or PBMCs provided the cDNA or gDNA that served as material.

Original data processing: Reference gene primer amplification in the assay estimated nucleated cell counts. The protocol was immunoSEQ multiplex PCR, while the TCRdb copy is restricted to in-frame clones and leaves out a portion. V and J calls and clone size are copied from that table; D and trimming were computed from the DNA. The data hold 180,000 or so clones, with about nine tenths observed a single time. This sequence originates from a man in his late teens or twenties with active or convalescent COVID-19. The sequencing input was peripheral blood.

The CDR3, as DNA: TGTGCCAGCAGCTATAACCCGACAGGGGACTACACCGGGGAGCTGTTTTTT. Amino acid sequence: CASSYNPTGDYTGELFF. The chain recombines TRBV7-9 with TRBJ2-2; 8 bases align to TRBD1. Germline lookup yields CDR1 SEHNR and CDR2 FQNEAQ (reference sequence). The CDR3 is 17 residues long. V was clipped by 4 bases and J by 3 bases; unmatched bases: 10. The complete variable domain, with remaining parts taken from reference TRBV7-9 and TRBJ2-2, reads DTGVSQNPRHKITKRGQNVTFRCDPISEHNRLYWYRQTLGQGPEFLTYFQNEAQLEKSRLLSDRFSAERPKGSFSTLEIQRTEQGDSAMYLCASSYNPTGDYTGELFFGEGSRLTVL.